Following are 23 T cell receptor beta chains from one sample sequenced in a study of PD-1 blockade in classical Hodgkin lymphoma. Libraries were prepared by immunoSEQ multiplex PCR; TCRdb keeps only in-frame clonotypes and omits some of them. The repertoire holds over 15,000 clones, with 70% as singletons. The sample's time point: cycle 4 day 1 (C4D1), after 5 to 7 weeks of nivolumab. Every patient relapsed after autologous stem cell transplantation, and brentuximab vedotin exposure varied. CD4+ T cells were purified from thawed PBMCs by magnetic negative selection. The sequencing here drew on CD4+ T cells from blood, taken before the fourth cycle of nivolumab. These receptors were obtained from a human donor with classical Hodgkin lymphoma.

This clone was counted a single time. The gene calls are TRBV2 and TRBJ2-5, with D possibly being TRBD1 (6 bases). Trimming removed 8 bases at V and 9 bases at J, with 13 bases between. The CDR3 totals 11 residues. Germline CDR1 reads SNHLY; CDR2 reads FYNNEI. The CDR3 sequence is CASSYRAAQYF. The CDR3 DNA reads TGTGCCAGCTCGTACAGGGCAGCCCAGTACTTC.

CDR3: CASRKTSGTYEQYF. In DNA form, the CDR3 reads TGCGCCAGCAGAAAGACTAGCGGGACCTACGAGCAGTACTTC. This chain uses TRBV5-1 with TRBJ2-7; 11 bases are shared with TRBD2. Germline CDR1 SGHRS, CDR2 YFSETQ. The CDR3 runs to 14 residues. V gave up 5 bases and J gave up 2 bases; unmatched junction bases: 3.

There are a few counts of this clone. V and J are TRBV5-1 and TRBJ1-3; possibly TRBD1 for D (6 bases). The CDR3 is 17 amino acids. Germline V gene data show CDR1 as SGHRS and CDR2 as YFSETQ. V lost 4 bases to trimming and J lost 0 bases, with 17 bases between them. CDR3 coding DNA: TGCGCCAGCAGCGTGGACAGCCAACTCCTCTCTGGAAACACCATATATTTT. It yields the protein CASSVDSQLLSGNTIYF.

The chain has TRBV4-1 and TRBJ1-1, with D unresolved. V shed 4 bases and J shed 3 bases, with 12 bases lying between them. Germline assignment: CDR1 MGHRA and CDR2 YSYEKL. This CDR3 is 14 amino acids long. In DNA, the CDR3 is TGCGCCAGCAGCCCGGAGGGTGCGGACACTGAAGCTTTCTTT. Its translation: CASSPEGADTEAFF.

The chain uses TRBV30 and TRBJ1-5; D is ambiguous. The CDR3 is made up of 13 amino acids. With 2 bases removed from V and 2 bases from J, the gap between germline ends came to 7 bases. Germline loops: CDR1 GTSNPN, CDR2 SVGIG (reference sequence). The CDR3 here is CAWSRRGNQPQHF. In nucleotides, the CDR3 is TGTGCCTGGAGTAGGAGGGGCAATCAGCCCCAGCATTTT.

This clone was observed a handful of times. The CDR3 reads CASSTSTGVGNTIYF. The CDR3 DNA reads as TGTGCCAGCAGCACTTCGACAGGGGTTGGAAACACCATATATTTT. The chain joins TRBV5-5 to TRBJ1-3; 8 bases agree with TRBD1. The germline CDR1 and CDR2 sequences are SGHKS and YYEKEE (reference sequence). The ends lost 4 bases at V and 3 bases at J; junction bases unmatched: 6. This CDR3 comprises 15 residues. The entire variable domain, with the rest obtained from reference TRBV5-5 and TRBJ1-3, is as follows: DAGVTQSPTHLIKTRGQQVTLRCSPISGHKSVSWYQQVLGQGPQFIFQYYEKEERGRGNFPDRFSARQFPNYSSELNVNALLLGDSALYLCASSTSTGVGNTIYFGEGSWLTVV.

This chain links TRBV2 with TRBJ1-1; 7 nucleotides match TRBD1. This CDR3 spans 14 amino acids. Germline V lookup: CDR1 SNHLY, CDR2 FYNNEI. After removal of 7 bases from V and 4 bases from J, the junction contained 9 bases not matched to a gene. As DNA, the CDR3 is TGTGCCAGCACTAGGACGACAGGGTTCACTGAAGCTTTCTTT. Translating gives CASTRTTGFTEAFF. Full variable domain (rest looked up from reference TRBV2 and TRBJ1-1): EPEVTQTPSHQVTQMGQEVILRCVPISNHLYFYWYRQILGQKVEFLVSFYNNEISEKSEIFDDQFSVERPDGSNFTLKIRSTKLEDSAMYFCASTRTTGFTEAFFGQGTRLTVV.

This chain joins TRBV2 and TRBJ1-6; D unclear. V was cut by 6 bases and J by 5 bases, with 11 bases left in between. The V gene's germline CDR1 is SNHLY and CDR2 FYNNEI. CDR3 length: 14 residues. Here the CDR3 reads CASRRDTHNSPLHF. The CDR3 DNA follows: TGTGCCAGCAGGCGTGACACGCATAATTCACCCCTCCACTTT. The full variable domain, its missing parts supplied by reference TRBV2 and TRBJ1-6, is EPEVTQTPSHQVTQMGQEVILRCVPISNHLYFYWYRQILGQKVEFLVSFYNNEISEKSEIFDDQFSVERPDGSNFTLKIRSTKLEDSAMYFCASRRDTHNSPLHFGNGTRLTVT.

This chain connects TRBV6-5 to TRBJ1-3; D might be TRBD1 (5 bases). V lost 7 bases and J 0 bases, leaving 13 bases between the germline ends. This CDR3 comprises 15 residues. Germline CDR1 MNHEY, CDR2 SVGAGI. CDR3 sequence: CASTGGFYSGNTIYF. DNA of the CDR3: TGTGCCAGCACGGGGGGGTTCTACTCTGGAAACACCATATATTTT.

Only a few counts were recorded for this clone. The genes are TRBV7-2 and TRBJ2-7, with D perhaps TRBD1 (5 bases). The CDR3 extends over 14 amino acids. From germline, CDR1 is SGHTA and CDR2 FQGNSA. V was cut by 1 base and J by 6 bases, with 13 bases left in between. The CDR3 is CASSLEGVLGEQYF. DNA for the CDR3: TGTGCCAGCAGCTTAGAAGGGGTCCTCGGCGAGCAGTACTTC.

This clone was seen more than once but under ten times. This chain joins TRBV29-1 and TRBJ1-1; tentative D call: TRBD1 (6 bases). V was pared by 6 bases and J by 0 bases, with 14 bases between. Germline CDR1 and CDR2: SQVTM and ANQGSEA. This CDR3 has 14 residues. The CDR3 sequence is CSVTPGVMNTEAFF. For the CDR3, the DNA is TGCAGCGTGACTCCAGGGGTCATGAACACTGAAGCTTTCTTT.

The gene calls are TRBV4-3 and TRBJ2-2, with 8 bases that match TRBD1. V shed 0 bases, J shed 8 bases, and the junction held 14 bases outside the gene matches. Germline CDR1 is LGHNA and CDR2 is YSLEER. The CDR3 length is 18 residues. CDR3 amino acids: CASSQDPPGQGYVGELFF. Here the CDR3 DNA reads TGCGCCAGCAGCCAAGACCCCCCCGGACAGGGTTATGTTGGGGAGCTGTTTTTT.

The CDR3 protein is CASSAGTGVGYTF. CDR3 sequence (DNA): TGTGCCAGCAGTGCCGGGACAGGGGTCGGCTACACCTTC. This chain connects TRBV2 to TRBJ1-2, with 10 bases that match TRBD1. V dropped 4 bases and J dropped 8; count of bases not matched to a gene: 4. Germline V gene sequence: CDR1 SNHLY, CDR2 FYNNEI. The length of the CDR3 is 13 residues.

The gene calls are TRBV4-2 and TRBJ2-7; 9 bases line up with TRBD2. CDR1 is LGHNA and CDR2 is YNFKEQ in the germline V gene. The J segment lost 4 bases and the V segment lost 5 bases, leaving 6 bases of the junction unmatched. The CDR3 sequence is 14 residues long. The CDR3: CASSGGSGSYEQYF. The CDR3 DNA sequence: TGTGCCAGCAGCGGGGGTAGCGGGAGTTACGAGCAGTACTTC.

This clone was seen more than once but under ten times. Different DNA sequences within this sample yield the same CDR3. J is TRBJ2-2 and V is TRBV7-9; TRBD2 aligns across 8 bases. The CDR3 runs 15 residues. Losses at the gene ends were 1 base for V and 3 bases for J; bases not matched to a gene: 1. From germline, CDR1 is SEHNR and CDR2 FQNEAQ (reference sequence). CDR3 bases: TGTGCCAGCAGCTTAGGAGCGGGAGACACCGGGGAGCTGTTTTTT. Amino acid sequence: CASSLGAGDTGELFF.

The chain uses TRBV4-2 and TRBJ1-2; possibly TRBD1 for D (5 bases). The CDR3 has 15 amino acids. In germline, CDR1 is LGHNA, CDR2 YNFKEQ. Trimming pared 0 bases from V and 2 bases from J, leaving 10 bases between. CDR3 nucleotide sequence: TGTGCCAGCAGCCAAGACAGGGCAATCAACTATGGCTACACCTTC. It is translated as CASSQDRAINYGYTF.

The chain joins TRBV20-1 to TRBJ1-2; D gene ambiguous. The germline gives CDR1 DFQATT, CDR2 SNEGSKA (reference sequence). The CDR3 runs to 11 residues. Trimming cost V 3 bases and J 5 bases, with 7 bases left between them. The CDR3 DNA reads TGCAGTGCTAGGCGGGGATATGGCTACACCTTC. This gives the protein CSARRGYGYTF.

The rearrangement links TRBV7-9 to TRBJ1-4; a possible D gene is TRBD1 (5 bases). The CDR3 totals 15 residues. V was clipped by 5 bases and J by 4 bases, with 14 bases between them. Germline lookup yields CDR1 SEHNR and CDR2 FQNEAQ (reference sequence). The CDR3 is CASSPVGHRNEKLFF. The DNA of the CDR3 is TGTGCCAGCAGCCCCGTCGGACACCGTAATGAAAAACTGTTTTTT.

This chain joins TRBV5-1 and TRBJ2-2, with 8 positions matching TRBD2. With V trimmed by 0 bases and J by 7 bases, 8 bases remained unmatched. Germline CDR1 reads SGHRS; CDR2 reads YFSETQ. The CDR3 is made up of 16 amino acids. The CDR3 spells CASSLGHTSGSGELFF. The CDR3 DNA sequence: TGCGCCAGCAGCTTGGGTCATACTAGCGGCAGCGGGGAGCTGTTTTTT.

This sequence joins TRBV5-1 and TRBJ2-1, with 7 positions matching TRBD1. Germline CDR1 reads SGHRS; CDR2 reads YFSETQ. The length of the CDR3 is 15 residues. With 1 base clipped from V and 2 bases from J, the junction kept 3 bases outside the gene matches. CDR3 region: CASSLWGTAYNEQFF. CDR3 DNA: TGCGCCAGCAGCTTGTGGGGGACAGCCTACAATGAGCAGTTCTTC.

The gene calls are TRBV19 and TRBJ1-1; D ambiguous. Trimming removed 7 bases at V and 9 bases at J, with 21 bases between. This CDR3 comprises 14 residues. Germline CDR1 LNHDA, CDR2 SQIVND (reference sequence). The CDR3 sequence is CASTIGWGSGKAFF. The CDR3 DNA sequence: TGTGCCAGTACCATTGGCTGGGGAAGTGGCAAAGCTTTCTTT.

This clone was detected only once. J is TRBJ1-5 and V is TRBV19; D gene ambiguous. Per the germline V gene, CDR1 is LNHDA and CDR2 is SQIVND (reference sequence). The CDR3 is 13 residues long. V gave up 3 bases and J gave up 4 bases, with 7 bases separating them. The CDR3 bases are TGTGCCAGTAGTATTGGGGTAAATCAGCCCCAGCATTTT. Encoded protein: CASSIGVNQPQHF.

The chain recombines TRBV5-6 with TRBJ1-1; the D gene is possibly TRBD1 (6 bases). The germline CDR1 and CDR2 sequences are SGHDT and YYEEEE. The CDR3 is 16 amino acids. Trimming took off 0 bases at V and 2 bases at J, with 14 bases between the two ends. DNA of the CDR3: TGTGCCAGCAGCTTGGACTTGGGACACTATAACACTGAAGCTTTCTTT. Translating gives CASSLDLGHYNTEAFF.